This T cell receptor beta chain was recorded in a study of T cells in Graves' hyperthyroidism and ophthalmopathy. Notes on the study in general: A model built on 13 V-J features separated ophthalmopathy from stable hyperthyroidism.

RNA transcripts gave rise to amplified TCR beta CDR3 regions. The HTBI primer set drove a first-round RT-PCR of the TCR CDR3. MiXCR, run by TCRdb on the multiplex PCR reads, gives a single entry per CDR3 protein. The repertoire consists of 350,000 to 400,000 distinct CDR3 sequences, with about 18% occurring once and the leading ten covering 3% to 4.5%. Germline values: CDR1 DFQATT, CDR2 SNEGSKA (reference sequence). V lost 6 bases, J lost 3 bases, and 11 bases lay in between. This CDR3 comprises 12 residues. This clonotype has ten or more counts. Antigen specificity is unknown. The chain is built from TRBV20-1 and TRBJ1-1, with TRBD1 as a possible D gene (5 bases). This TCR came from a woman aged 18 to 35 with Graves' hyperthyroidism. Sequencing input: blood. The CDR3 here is CSARVVDTEAFF. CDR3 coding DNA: TGCAGTGCCAGGGTTGTGGACACTGAAGCTTTCTTT.